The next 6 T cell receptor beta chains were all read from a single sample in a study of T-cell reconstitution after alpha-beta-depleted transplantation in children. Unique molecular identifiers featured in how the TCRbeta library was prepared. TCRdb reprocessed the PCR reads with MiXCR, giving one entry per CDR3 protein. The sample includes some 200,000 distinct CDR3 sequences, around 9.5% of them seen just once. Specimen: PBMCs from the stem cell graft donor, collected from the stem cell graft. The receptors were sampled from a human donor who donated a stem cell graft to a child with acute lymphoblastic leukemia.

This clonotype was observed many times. The CDR3 here is CASSLEFFGYTF. The CDR3 coding sequence is TGTGCCAGCAGCTTAGAGTTCTTCGGCTACACCTTC. The chain couples TRBV7-2 to TRBJ1-2; no firm D call. The CDR3 extends over 12 amino acids. The germline gives CDR1 SGHTA, CDR2 FQGNSA. V lost 1 base, J lost 8 bases, and 8 bases lay in between.

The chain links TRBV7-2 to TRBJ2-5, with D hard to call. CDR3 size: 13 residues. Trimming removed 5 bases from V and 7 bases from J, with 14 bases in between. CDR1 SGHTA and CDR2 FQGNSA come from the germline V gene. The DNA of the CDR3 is TGTGCCAGCAGCCAGATCGGTGGTGGGACCCAGTACTTC. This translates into CASSQIGGGTQYF.

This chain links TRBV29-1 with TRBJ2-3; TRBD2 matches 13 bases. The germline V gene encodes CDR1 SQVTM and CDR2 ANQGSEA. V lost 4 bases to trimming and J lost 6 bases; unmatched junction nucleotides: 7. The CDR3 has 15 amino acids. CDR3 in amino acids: CSVARLAGGLDTQYF. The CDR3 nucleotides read TGCAGCGTTGCCCGACTAGCGGGGGGTCTGGATACGCAGTATTTT.

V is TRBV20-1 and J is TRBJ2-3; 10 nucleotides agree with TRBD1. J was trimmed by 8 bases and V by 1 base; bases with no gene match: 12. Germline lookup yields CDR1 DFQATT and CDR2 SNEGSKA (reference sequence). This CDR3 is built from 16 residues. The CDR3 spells CSARASTGGAEVTQYF. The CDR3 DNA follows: TGCAGTGCTAGAGCTTCGACAGGGGGCGCAGAGGTTACGCAGTATTTT.

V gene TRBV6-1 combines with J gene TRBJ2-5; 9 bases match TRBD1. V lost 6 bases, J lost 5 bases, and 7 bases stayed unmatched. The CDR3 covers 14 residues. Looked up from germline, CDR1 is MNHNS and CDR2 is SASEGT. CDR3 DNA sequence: TGTGCCAGCAGAGACAGGGGGACAGGGGAGACCCAGTACTTC. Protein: CASRDRGTGETQYF.

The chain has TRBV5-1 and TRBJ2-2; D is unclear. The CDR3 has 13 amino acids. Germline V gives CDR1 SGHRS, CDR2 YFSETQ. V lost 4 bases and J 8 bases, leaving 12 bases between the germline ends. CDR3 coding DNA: TGCGCCAGCAGCCTTACGAAACTTGGGGAGCTGTTTTTT. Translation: CASSLTKLGELFF. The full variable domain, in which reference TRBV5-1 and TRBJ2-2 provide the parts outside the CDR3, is KAGVTQTPRYLIKTRGQQVTLSCSPISGHRSVSWYQQTPGQGLQFLFEYFSETQRNKGNFPGRFSGRQFSNSRSEMNVSTLELGDSALYLCASSLTKLGELFFGEGSRLTVL.